The subject of this entry is one T cell receptor (beta chain). Its specificity is not known. This entry belongs to a study of cytomegalovirus exposure and HLA in healthy donors. Study conclusions and caveats: Most TCR sequences proved rare, with some public TCRs found in many donors. Accurate HLA-A and HLA-B prediction from TCR beta sequences was reported for most subjects. A later analysis found most CMV-associated TCR beta chains apparently HLA-restricted.

V was pared by 6 bases and J by 4 bases, with 25 bases between. The CDR3 is made up of 18 amino acids. Per germline, CDR1 MDHEN and CDR2 SYDVKM. The PCR ran on 60 Vbeta and 13 Jbeta primers. Per the authors' pipeline: Approximately 9.9 million of 75 million to 85 million unique TCR beta chains were shared, per a later count. Sequenced by immunoSEQ multiplex PCR; TCRdb stores in-frame clones only, minus some. V and J calls plus clone size are reproduced from that table; the DNA served to infer D and trimming. The repertoire consists of 200,000 to 250,000 clones, with roughly four fifths occurring once and the leading ten covering 1.2% to 1.5%.

Sample: PBMCs. The chain links TRBV28 to TRBJ1-5; weak D call: TRBD1 (5 bases). The origin of this receptor is a girl between 10 and 17 years old in good health and CMV-seronegative. The CDR3: CASSRGEGSSSRNQPQHF. In DNA, the CDR3 is TGTGCCAGCAGCCGGGGGGAGGGGAGTAGTAGTCGTAATCAGCCCCAGCATTTT. Filled out from reference TRBV28 and TRBJ1-5, the complete variable domain reads DVKVTQSSRYLVKRTGEKVFLECVQDMDHENMFWYRQDPGLGLRLIYFSYDVKMKEKGDIPEGYSVSREKKERFSLILESASTNQTSMYLCASSRGEGSSSRNQPQHFGDGTRLSIL.